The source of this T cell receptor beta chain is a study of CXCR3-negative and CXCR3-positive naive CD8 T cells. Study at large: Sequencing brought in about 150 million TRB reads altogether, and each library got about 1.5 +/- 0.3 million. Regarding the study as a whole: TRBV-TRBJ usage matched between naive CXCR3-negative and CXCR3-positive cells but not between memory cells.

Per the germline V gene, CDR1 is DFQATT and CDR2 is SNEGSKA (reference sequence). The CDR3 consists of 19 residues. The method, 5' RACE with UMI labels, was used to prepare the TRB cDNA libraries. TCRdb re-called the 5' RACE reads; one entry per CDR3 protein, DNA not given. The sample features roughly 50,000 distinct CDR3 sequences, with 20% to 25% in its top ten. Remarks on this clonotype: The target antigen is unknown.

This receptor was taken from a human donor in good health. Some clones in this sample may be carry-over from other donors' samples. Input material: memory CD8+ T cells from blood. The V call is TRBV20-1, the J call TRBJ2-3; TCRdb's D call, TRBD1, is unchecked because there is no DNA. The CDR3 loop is CSARGGQGAPFGPYSTQYF.